A selection of T cell receptor beta chains follows, all from one sample in a study of response to subunit inactivated influenza vaccine. Each CDR3 protein gets one entry after TCRdb re-called the RT-PCR reads with MiXCR. The table lists around 710,000 distinct CDR3 sequences, approximately 15% of them singletons. Sequenced material: PBMCs from blood, taken 14 to 15 days before vaccination. These receptor sequences come from a man aged 50-59 years who received an inactivated influenza vaccine. The CDR3 runs from the conserved cysteine through the conserved F or W. The D gene is left open where the match is weak. Expanded clones are given a class, and other clones once, few, many or no size at all.

>TRBV11-3|NA|TRBJ1-6|NA
CASSFFGSSYNSPLHF
TGTGCCAGCAGCTTTTTCGGGTCCTCCTATAATTCACCCCTCCACTTT
>TRBV7-9|few|TRBJ1-1|NA
CASSYTGIEAFF
TGTGCCAGCAGCTACACAGGGATTGAAGCTTTCTTT
>TRBV4-1|NA|TRBJ2-5|NA
CASSQEFGDQETQYF
TGCGCCAGCAGCCAAGAATTTGGAGACCAAGAGACCCAGTACTTC
>TRBV18|few|TRBJ2-3|NA
CARRTVTDTQYF
TGTGCCAGACGGACAGTCACAGATACGCAGTATTTT
>TRBV12-3/TRBV12-4|many|TRBJ2-7|TRBD1
CASSFGDRGLDEQYF
TGTGCCAGCAGTTTCGGGGACAGGGGGCTGGACGAGCAGTACTTC
>TRBV6-2/TRBV6-3|few|TRBJ2-1|TRBD2
CASSYASGYNEQFF
TGTGCCAGCAGTTATGCTAGCGGATACAATGAGCAGTTCTTC
>TRBV7-2|NA|TRBJ2-3|TRBD2
CASSGAGVPDTQYF
TGTGCCAGCAGCGGGGCGGGAGTCCCAGATACGCAGTATTTT
>TRBV5-4|NA|TRBJ2-7|TRBD2
CASSPTGLAGEGEQYF
TGTGCCAGCAGCCCAACCGGACTAGCGGGAGAAGGCGAGCAGTACTTC
>TRBV20-1|NA|TRBJ1-1|NA
CSADPVYTEAFF
TGCAGTGCAGATCCCGTCTACACTGAAGCTTTCTTT
>TRBV30|NA|TRBJ2-7|TRBD1
CAWSRDRGYEQYF
TGTGCCTGGAGCCGGGACAGGGGATACGAGCAGTACTTC
>TRBV29-1|many|TRBJ2-1|NA
CSVVGRTRMSSYNEQFF
TGCAGCGTTGTCGGCAGGACCCGAATGAGCTCCTACAATGAGCAGTTCTTC
>TRBV12-3/TRBV12-4|NA|TRBJ2-5|TRBD2
CASSSPGLAGAETQYF
TGTGCCAGCAGCTCCCCGGGACTAGCGGGAGCAGAGACCCAGTACTTC
>TRBV5-1|many|TRBJ1-4|NA
CASRPGLGDEKLFF
TGCGCCAGCAGACCGGGACTGGGAGATGAAAAACTGTTTTTT
>TRBV29-1|NA|TRBJ2-3|TRBD1
CSGFTGAGDTQYF
TGCAGCGGGTTCACAGGGGCCGGCGATACGCAGTATTTT
>TRBV9|few|TRBJ2-1|NA
CASSVGERKNEQFF
TGTGCCAGCAGCGTAGGAGAAAGGAAGAATGAGCAGTTCTTC
>TRBV12-3/TRBV12-4|many|TRBJ1-3|NA
CASSLGANSGNTIYF
TGTGCCAGCAGTTTAGGAGCCAACTCTGGAAACACCATATATTTT